One sample yielded the 9 T cell receptor beta chains listed below, sequenced in a study of blood T cell repertoires in COVID-19. The protocol was immunoSEQ multiplex PCR, while the TCRdb copy is restricted to in-frame clones and leaves out a portion. The sample contains about 180,000 clones, around 84% of which appear only once. Sequenced sample: peripheral blood. The receptors come from a man in his forties or fifties with active or convalescent COVID-19.

This rearrangement joins TRBV7-9 to TRBJ2-1, with 9 bases aligning to TRBD2. The V and J ends lost 2 bases and 7 bases, in that order; junction bases with no gene match: 6. Germline V gives CDR1 SEHNR, CDR2 FQNEAQ (reference sequence). CDR3 size: 15 residues. The CDR3 sequence is CASSLISGGQNEQFF. Written as DNA, the CDR3 is TGTGCCAGCAGCTTAATTAGCGGGGGACAGAATGAGCAGTTCTTC. Drawing the rest from reference TRBV7-9 and TRBJ2-1, the complete variable domain is DTGVSQNPRHKITKRGQNVTFRCDPISEHNRLYWYRQTLGQGPEFLTYFQNEAQLEKSRLLSDRFSAERPKGSFSTLEIQRTEQGDSAMYLCASSLISGGQNEQFFGPGTRLTVL.

CDR3 in amino acids: CASSDGTGGGYEQYF. The CDR3 DNA reads as TGTGCCAGCAGTGACGGTACAGGGGGCGGGTACGAGCAGTACTTC. This chain connects TRBV2 to TRBJ2-7; 9 bases align to TRBD1. The CDR3 sequence is 15 residues long. With 3 bases clipped from V and 4 bases from J, the junction kept 7 bases outside the gene matches. The V gene's germline CDR1 is SNHLY and CDR2 FYNNEI. Together with reference TRBV2 and TRBJ2-7, the CDR3 gives the full variable domain: EPEVTQTPSHQVTQMGQEVILRCVPISNHLYFYWYRQILGQKVEFLVSFYNNEISEKSEIFDDQFSVERPDGSNFTLKIRSTKLEDSAMYFCASSDGTGGGYEQYFGPGTRLTVT.

The chain joins TRBV29-1 to TRBJ1-1; TRBD1 agrees at 7 bases. Germline-derived CDR1 and CDR2 are SQVTM and ANQGSEA. After removal of 7 bases from V and 4 bases from J, the junction contained 12 bases not matched to a gene. CDR3 length: 14 residues. The CDR3 sequence is CSGRTGSLATEAFF. The CDR3 bases are TGCAGCGGACGGACAGGAAGCTTGGCCACTGAAGCTTTCTTT.

The J gene is TRBJ2-7, the V gene TRBV27; D is perhaps TRBD1 (6 bases). The CDR3 has 16 amino acids. The ends were cut back, 3 bases at V and 3 bases at J, with 18 bases in the middle. Germline CDR1 and CDR2: MNHEY and SMNVEV (reference sequence). CDR3 in amino acids: CASSFRLLQGNYEQYF. The DNA of the CDR3 is TGTGCCAGCAGTTTCCGCCTCCTACAGGGAAACTACGAGCAGTACTTC.

The rearrangement joins TRBV28 to TRBJ1-2; the match to TRBD1 covers 7 bases. Germline assignment: CDR1 MDHEN and CDR2 SYDVKM. With 6 bases clipped from V and 4 bases from J, the junction kept 8 bases outside the gene matches. This CDR3 is built from 14 residues. The CDR3 region has the DNA TGTGCCAGCAGACCGACAGGGCCTGGCTATGGCTACACCTTC. Amino acids: CASRPTGPGYGYTF.

This chain uses TRBV4-2 with TRBJ1-6; D not certain. Trimming cost V 0 bases and J 5 bases, with 8 bases left between them. The germline CDR1 and CDR2 sequences are LGHNA and YNFKEQ. CDR3 length: 15 residues. The CDR3 loop is CASSQDPEDNSPLHF. The CDR3 nucleotides read TGTGCCAGCAGCCAAGATCCCGAGGATAATTCACCCCTCCACTTT.

This clone came up once. J is TRBJ1-5 and V is TRBV6-2 or TRBV6-3; D remains unclear. V lost 4 bases and J lost 2, with 15 bases in between. Germline V CDR1 and CDR2: MNHEY, SVGEGT. The length of the CDR3 is 16 residues. In nucleotides, the CDR3 is TGTGCCAGCAGTTGGTCACGATTTGCGGGCAATCAGCCCCAGCATTTT. Protein: CASSWSRFAGNQPQHF.

This clone was recorded a few times. The rearrangement links TRBV9 to TRBJ1-6; D not resolved. This CDR3 is built from 12 residues. The germline V and J ends were trimmed by 4 bases and 10 bases, with 9 bases remaining between them. Germline V CDR1 and CDR2: SGDLS, YYNGEE. The CDR3 loop reads CASSLGASPLHF. CDR3 in DNA: TGTGCCAGCAGCCTTGGTGCGTCACCCCTCCACTTT.

V and J are TRBV6-2 or TRBV6-3 and TRBJ2-5; no definite D call. Trimming pared 4 bases from V and 4 bases from J, leaving 4 bases between. Germline-derived CDR1 and CDR2 are MNHEY and SVGEGT. This CDR3 has 11 residues. CDR3 region: CASSSGETQYF. The CDR3 DNA sequence: TGTGCCAGCAGTTCGGGAGAGACCCAGTACTTC.